This T cell receptor beta chain was captured by sequencing in a study of control samples from healthy donors and cancer patients. Germline V CDR1 and CDR2: MDHEN, SYDVKM. The CDR3 loop spans 13 amino acids. Trimming took off 5 bases at V and 3 bases at J, with 10 bases between the two ends. This table comes from immunoSEQ multiplex PCR, and its TCRdb copy is limited to in-frame clones, with some not included. The data show 190,000 or so clones, around 93% seen once. The clonotype was recovered from a young man in good health. The sequenced sample was blood. The chain has TRBV28 and TRBJ1-2, with D unresolved. CDR3 loop: CASSPYDHYGYTF. The CDR3 nucleotides are TGTGCCAGCAGTCCCTACGACCACTATGGCTACACCTTC.